This TCR beta chain was sequenced for a study of long-term antiretroviral therapy in people with HIV. Whole-study results and caveats: For ART adherence, viral resistance and therapy changes, no data were available. Diversity measured after ART increased yet remained under transplant donor controls. Clones expanded before ART dominated the repertoire at all time points.

Germline CDR1 SNHLY, CDR2 FYNNEI. Trimming at V came to 9 bases and at J to 0 bases, leaving 6 bases not matched to a gene. The CDR3 has 15 amino acids. This clone turned up a few times. No antigen is known for it. Roughly 0.85-11 million cryopreserved PBMC were held in samples before DNA extraction. An immunoSEQ assay, version v3.0, was performed at survey level. Assay used: immunoSEQ multiplex PCR; TCRdb lists only in-frame clones, some missing. The sample holds 20,000 to 25,000 clones; under 80% are singletons and the top ten take over 9%. The chain couples TRBV2 to TRBJ2-7; 12 bases are shared with TRBD2. The source of this sequence is a woman in her forties with HIV. The sequenced sample was unsorted PBMCs, obtained 1.1 years before starting antiretroviral therapy. Here the CDR3 reads CASRTSGALSYEQYF. In nucleotides, the CDR3 is TGTGCCAGTAGGACTAGCGGGGCTCTCTCCTACGAGCAGTACTTC.